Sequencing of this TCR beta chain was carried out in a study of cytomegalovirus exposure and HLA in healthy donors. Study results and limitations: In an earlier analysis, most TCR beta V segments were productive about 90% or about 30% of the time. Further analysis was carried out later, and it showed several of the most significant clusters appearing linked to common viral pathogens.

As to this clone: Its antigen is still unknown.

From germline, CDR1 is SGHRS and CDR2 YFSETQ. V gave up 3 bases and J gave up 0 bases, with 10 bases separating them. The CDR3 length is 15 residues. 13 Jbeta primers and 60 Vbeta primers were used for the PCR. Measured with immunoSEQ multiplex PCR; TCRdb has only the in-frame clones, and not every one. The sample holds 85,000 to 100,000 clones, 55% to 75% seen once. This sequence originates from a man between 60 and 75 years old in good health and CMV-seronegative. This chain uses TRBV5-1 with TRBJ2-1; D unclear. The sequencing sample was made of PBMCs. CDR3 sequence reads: CASSSRKSSYNEQFF. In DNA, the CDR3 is TGCGCCAGCAGCTCTAGAAAGAGCTCCTACAATGAGCAGTTCTTC.